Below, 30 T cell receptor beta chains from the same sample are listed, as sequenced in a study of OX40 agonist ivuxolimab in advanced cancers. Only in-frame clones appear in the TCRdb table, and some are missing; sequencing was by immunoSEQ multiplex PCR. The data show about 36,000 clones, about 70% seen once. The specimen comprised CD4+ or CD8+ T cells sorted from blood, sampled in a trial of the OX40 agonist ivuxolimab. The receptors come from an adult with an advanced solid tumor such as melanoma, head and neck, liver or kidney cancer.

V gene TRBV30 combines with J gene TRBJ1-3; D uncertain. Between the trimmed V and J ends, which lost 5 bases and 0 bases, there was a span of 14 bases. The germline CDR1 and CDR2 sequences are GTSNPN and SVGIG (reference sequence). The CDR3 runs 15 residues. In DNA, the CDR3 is TGTGCCTGGTGGATGTACAAGAGCTCTGGAAACACCATATATTTT. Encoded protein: CAWWMYKSSGNTIYF.

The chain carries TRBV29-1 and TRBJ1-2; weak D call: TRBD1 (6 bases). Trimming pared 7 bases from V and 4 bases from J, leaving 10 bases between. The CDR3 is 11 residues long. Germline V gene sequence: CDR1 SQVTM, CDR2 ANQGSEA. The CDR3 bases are TGCAGCGGACAGGAACCCTATGGCTACACCTTC. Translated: CSGQEPYGYTF. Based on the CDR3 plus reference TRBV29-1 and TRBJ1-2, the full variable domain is SAVISQKPSRDICQRGTSLTIQCQVDSQVTMMFWYRQQPGQSLTLIATANQGSEATYESGFVIDKFPISRPNLTFSTLTVSNMSPEDSSIYLCSGQEPYGYTFGSGTRLTVV.

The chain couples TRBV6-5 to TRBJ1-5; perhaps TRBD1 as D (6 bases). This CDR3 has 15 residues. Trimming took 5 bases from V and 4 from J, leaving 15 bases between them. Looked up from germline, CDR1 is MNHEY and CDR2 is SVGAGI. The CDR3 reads CASSPRTALNQPQHF. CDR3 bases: TGTGCCAGCAGTCCCCGGACAGCCCTTAATCAGCCCCAGCATTTT.

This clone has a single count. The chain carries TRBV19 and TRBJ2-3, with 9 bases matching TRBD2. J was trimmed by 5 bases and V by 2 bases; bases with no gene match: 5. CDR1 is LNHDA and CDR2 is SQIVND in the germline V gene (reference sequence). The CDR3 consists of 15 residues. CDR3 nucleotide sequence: TGTGCCAGTAGTATACGGCGGGGGGGCCTAGATACGCAGTATTTT. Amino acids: CASSIRRGGLDTQYF.

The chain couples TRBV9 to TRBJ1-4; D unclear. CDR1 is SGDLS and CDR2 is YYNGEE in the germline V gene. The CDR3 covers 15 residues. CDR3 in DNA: TGTGCATCTCTCCCCTGCGGGCGGCGAGATGAAAAACTGTTTTTT. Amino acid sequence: CASLPCGRRDEKLFF.

CDR3 region: CASSQEAVTGELFF. The CDR3 DNA reads TGTGCCAGCAGCCAAGAAGCAGTGACCGGGGAGCTGTTTTTT. The chain couples TRBV14 to TRBJ2-2; unclear D gene. The CDR3 is 14 amino acids. The V end was cut by 0 bases, the J end by 5 bases, with 7 bases between. Germline V gives CDR1 SGHDN, CDR2 FVKESK.

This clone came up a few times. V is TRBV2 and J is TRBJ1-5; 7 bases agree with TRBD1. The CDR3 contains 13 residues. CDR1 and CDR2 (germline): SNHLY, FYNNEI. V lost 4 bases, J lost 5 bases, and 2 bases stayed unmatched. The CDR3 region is CASSAQGDQPQHF. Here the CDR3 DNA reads TGTGCCAGCAGTGCCCAGGGGGATCAGCCCCAGCATTTT.

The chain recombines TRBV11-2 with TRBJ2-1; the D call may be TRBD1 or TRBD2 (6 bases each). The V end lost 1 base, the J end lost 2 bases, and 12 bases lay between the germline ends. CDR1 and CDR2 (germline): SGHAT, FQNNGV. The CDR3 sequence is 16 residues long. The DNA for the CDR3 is TGTGCCAGCAGCTTAGTCTCGGGGGCGACCTACAATGAGCAGTTCTTC. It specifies CASSLVSGATYNEQFF.

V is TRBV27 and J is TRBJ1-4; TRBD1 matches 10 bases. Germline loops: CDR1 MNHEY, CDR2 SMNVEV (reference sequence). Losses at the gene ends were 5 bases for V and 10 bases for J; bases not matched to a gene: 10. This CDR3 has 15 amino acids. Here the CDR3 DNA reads TGTGCCAGCAGTGCCGCCGGGACAGGGGTGCGAAAACTGTTTTTT. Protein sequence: CASSAAGTGVRKLFF.

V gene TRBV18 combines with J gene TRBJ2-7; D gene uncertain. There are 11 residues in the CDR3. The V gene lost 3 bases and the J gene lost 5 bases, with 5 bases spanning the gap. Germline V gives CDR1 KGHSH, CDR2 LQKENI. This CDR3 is CASSPLNEQYV. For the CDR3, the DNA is TGTGCCAGCTCACCGCTAAACGAGCAGTACGTC.

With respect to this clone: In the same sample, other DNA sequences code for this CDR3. CDR3 sequence reads: CAWRGGRSKGNTEAFF. CDR3 in DNA: TGTGCCTGGAGGGGGGGGCGATCCAAGGGGAACACTGAAGCTTTCTTT. The chain combines TRBV30 with TRBJ1-1; possible D gene TRBD1, 6 bases. Deletions cut 3 bases from V and 1 base from J, with 18 bases between. Germline V CDR1 and CDR2: GTSNPN, SVGIG (reference sequence). CDR3 length: 16 amino acids.

The CDR3 bases are TGTGCCAGCAGCGTAGACCCAGGGGGGAGGACTGAAGCTTTCTTT. Protein product: CASSVDPGGRTEAFF. This chain joins TRBV9 and TRBJ1-1, with TRBD1 matching 7 bases. The CDR3 length is 15 residues. V shed 0 bases and J 5 bases; nucleotides not matched to a gene: 7. In germline, CDR1 is SGDLS, CDR2 YYNGEE.

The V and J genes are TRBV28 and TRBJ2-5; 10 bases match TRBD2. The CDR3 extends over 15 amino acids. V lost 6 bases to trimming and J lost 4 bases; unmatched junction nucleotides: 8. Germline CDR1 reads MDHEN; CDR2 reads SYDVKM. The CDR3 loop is CASSPQRGGPETQYF. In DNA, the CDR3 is TGTGCCAGCAGCCCACAGCGGGGGGGCCCAGAGACCCAGTACTTC.

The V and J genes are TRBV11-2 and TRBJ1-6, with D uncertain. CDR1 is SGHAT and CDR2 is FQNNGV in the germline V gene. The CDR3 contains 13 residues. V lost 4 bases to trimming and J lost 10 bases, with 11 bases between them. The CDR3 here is CASSYGVRSPLHF. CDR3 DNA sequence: TGTGCCAGCAGCTACGGGGTCAGGTCACCCCTCCACTTT.

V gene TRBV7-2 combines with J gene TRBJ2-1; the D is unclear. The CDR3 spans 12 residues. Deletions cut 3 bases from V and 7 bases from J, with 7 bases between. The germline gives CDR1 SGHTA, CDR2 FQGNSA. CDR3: CASSLRLNEQFF. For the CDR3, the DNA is TGTGCCAGCAGCTTGCGTTTGAATGAGCAGTTCTTC.

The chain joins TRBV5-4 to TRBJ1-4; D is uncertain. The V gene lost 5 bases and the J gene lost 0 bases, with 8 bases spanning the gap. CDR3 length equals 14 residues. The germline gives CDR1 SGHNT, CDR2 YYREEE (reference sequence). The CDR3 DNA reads TGTGCCAGCAGAGACCGATCAACTAATGAAAAACTGTTTTTT. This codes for CASRDRSTNEKLFF.

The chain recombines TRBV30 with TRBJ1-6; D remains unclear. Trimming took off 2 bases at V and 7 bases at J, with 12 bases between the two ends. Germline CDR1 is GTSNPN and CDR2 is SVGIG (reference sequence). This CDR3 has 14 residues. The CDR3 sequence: CAWSQGLGNSPLHF. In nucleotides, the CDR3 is TGTGCCTGGAGTCAAGGGTTAGGAAATTCACCCCTCCACTTT.

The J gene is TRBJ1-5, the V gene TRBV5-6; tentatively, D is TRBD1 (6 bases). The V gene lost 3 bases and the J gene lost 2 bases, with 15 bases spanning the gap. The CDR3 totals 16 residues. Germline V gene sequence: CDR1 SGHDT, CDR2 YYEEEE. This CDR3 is CASSYGAGAGNQPQHF. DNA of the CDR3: TGTGCCAGCAGCTATGGTGCGGGGGCGGGCAATCAGCCCCAGCATTTT.

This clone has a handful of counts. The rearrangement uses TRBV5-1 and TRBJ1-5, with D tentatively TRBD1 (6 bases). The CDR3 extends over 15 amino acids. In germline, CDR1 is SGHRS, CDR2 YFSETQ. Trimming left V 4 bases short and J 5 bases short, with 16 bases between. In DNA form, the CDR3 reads TGCGCCAGCAGCCCTCGAGGGGGGTTGGATCAGCCCCAGCATTTT. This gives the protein CASSPRGGLDQPQHF.

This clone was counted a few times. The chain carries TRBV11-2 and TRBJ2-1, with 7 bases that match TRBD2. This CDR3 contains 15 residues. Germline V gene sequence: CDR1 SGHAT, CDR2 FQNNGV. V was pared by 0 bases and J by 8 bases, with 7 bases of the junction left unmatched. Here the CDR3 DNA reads TGTGCCAGCAGCTTAGAGTGGGGAGGGACGGATGAGCAGTTCTTC. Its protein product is CASSLEWGGTDEQFF.

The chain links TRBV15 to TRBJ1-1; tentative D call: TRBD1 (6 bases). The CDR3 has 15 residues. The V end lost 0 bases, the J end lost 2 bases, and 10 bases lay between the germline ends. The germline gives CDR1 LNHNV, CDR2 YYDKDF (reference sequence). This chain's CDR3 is CATSRDAGTNTEAFF. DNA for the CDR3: TGTGCCACCAGCAGAGATGCAGGGACAAACACTGAAGCTTTCTTT.

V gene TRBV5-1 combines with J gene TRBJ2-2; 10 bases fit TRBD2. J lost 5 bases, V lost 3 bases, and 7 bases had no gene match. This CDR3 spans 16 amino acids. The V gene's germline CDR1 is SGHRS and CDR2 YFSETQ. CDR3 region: CASSSLAGAGTGELFF. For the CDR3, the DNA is TGCGCCAGCAGCTCCCTAGCGGGGGCCGGGACCGGGGAGCTGTTTTTT. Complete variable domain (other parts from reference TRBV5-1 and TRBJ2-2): KAGVTQTPRYLIKTRGQQVTLSCSPISGHRSVSWYQQTPGQGLQFLFEYFSETQRNKGNFPGRFSGRQFSNSRSEMNVSTLELGDSALYLCASSSLAGAGTGELFFGEGSRLTVL.

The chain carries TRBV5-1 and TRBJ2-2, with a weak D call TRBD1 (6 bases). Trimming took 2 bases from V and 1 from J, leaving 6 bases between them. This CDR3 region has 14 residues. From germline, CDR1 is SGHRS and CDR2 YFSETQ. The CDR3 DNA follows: TGCGCCAGCAGCTTACAGGGGAACACCGGGGAGCTGTTTTTT. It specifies CASSLQGNTGELFF.

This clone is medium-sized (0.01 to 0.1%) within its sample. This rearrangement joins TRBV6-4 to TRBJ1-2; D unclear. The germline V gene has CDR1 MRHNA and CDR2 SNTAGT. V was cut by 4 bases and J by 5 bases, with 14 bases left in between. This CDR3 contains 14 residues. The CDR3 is CASSGDSDPYGYTF. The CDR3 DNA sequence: TGTGCCAGCAGTGGGGATTCTGACCCGTATGGCTACACCTTC.

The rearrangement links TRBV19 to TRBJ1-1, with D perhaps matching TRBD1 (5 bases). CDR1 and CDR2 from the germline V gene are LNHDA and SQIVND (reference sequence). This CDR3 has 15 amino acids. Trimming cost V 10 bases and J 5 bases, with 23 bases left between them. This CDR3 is CATRAGKGGMTEAFF. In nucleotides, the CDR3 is TGTGCCACCAGGGCGGGGAAGGGAGGCATGACTGAAGCTTTCTTT.

This chain's CDR3 is CASSLRDDEQYF. The CDR3 region has the DNA TGTGCCAGCAGTCTACGGGACGACGAGCAGTACTTC. The rearrangement joins TRBV27 to TRBJ2-7; D might be TRBD1 or TRBD2, each matching 5 bases. Germline V gene lookup returns CDR1 MNHEY and CDR2 SMNVEV (reference sequence). The length of the CDR3 is 12 residues. V was trimmed by 5 bases and J by 5 bases, leaving 10 bases between them.

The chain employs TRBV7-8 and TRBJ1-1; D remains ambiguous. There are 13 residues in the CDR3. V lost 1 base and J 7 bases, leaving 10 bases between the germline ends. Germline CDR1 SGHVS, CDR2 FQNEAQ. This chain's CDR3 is CASSLVAGGEAFF. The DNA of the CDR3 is TGTGCCAGCAGCTTAGTCGCAGGAGGTGAAGCTTTCTTT. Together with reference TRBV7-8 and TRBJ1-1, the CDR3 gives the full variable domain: GAGVSQSPRYKVAKRGQDVALRCDPISGHVSLFWYQQALGQGPEFLTYFQNEAQLDKSGLPSDRFFAERPEGSVSTLKIQRTQQEDSAVYLCASSLVAGGEAFFGQGTRLTVV.

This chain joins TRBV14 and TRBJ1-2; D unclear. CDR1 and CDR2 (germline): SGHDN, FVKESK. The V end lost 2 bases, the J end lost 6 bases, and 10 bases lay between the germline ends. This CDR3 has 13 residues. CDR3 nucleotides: TGTGCCAGCAGCCAACGGTTGAGGGATGGCTACACCTTC. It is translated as CASSQRLRDGYTF.

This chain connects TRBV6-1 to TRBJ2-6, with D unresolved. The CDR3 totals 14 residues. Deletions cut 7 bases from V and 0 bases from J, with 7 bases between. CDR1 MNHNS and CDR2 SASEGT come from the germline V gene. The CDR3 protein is CASTEFSGANVLTF. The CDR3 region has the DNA TGTGCCAGCACCGAGTTCTCTGGGGCCAACGTCCTGACTTTC.

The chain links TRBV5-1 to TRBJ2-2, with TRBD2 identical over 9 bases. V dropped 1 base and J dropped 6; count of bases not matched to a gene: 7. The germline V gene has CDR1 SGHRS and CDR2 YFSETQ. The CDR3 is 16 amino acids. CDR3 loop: CASSLKTSGSAGELFF. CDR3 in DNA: TGCGCCAGCAGCTTGAAAACTAGCGGGTCGGCCGGGGAGCTGTTTTTT.